What follows are 20 T cell receptor beta chains derived from one specimen sequenced in a study of T cells after yellow fever vaccination. Each CDR3 protein gets one entry after TCRdb re-called the 5' RACE reads with MiXCR. The profile shows hundreds of thousands of distinct CDR3 sequences, around 13% of them singletons. Sequencing was performed on CD4+ T cells sorted from PBMCs, taken 15 days after the yellow fever booster vaccination. These receptors originate from a man younger than 30 who received the YFV17D yellow fever vaccine.

This clonotype was seen a few times. J is TRBJ1-5 and V is TRBV2, with TRBD1 identical over 8 bases. Germline assignment: CDR1 SNHLY and CDR2 FYNNEI. This CDR3 comprises 13 residues. V dropped 11 bases and J dropped 3; count of bases not matched to a gene: 6. Here the CDR3 reads CASAQGANQPQHF. CDR3 coding DNA: TGTGCCTCAGCGCAGGGGGCCAATCAGCCCCAGCATTTT. The entire variable domain, with the rest obtained from reference TRBV2 and TRBJ1-5, is as follows: EPEVTQTPSHQVTQMGQEVILRCVPISNHLYFYWYRQILGQKVEFLVSFYNNEISEKSEIFDDQFSVERPDGSNFTLKIRSTKLEDSAMYFCASAQGANQPQHFGDGTRLSIL.

This clonotype has a handful of counts. The V and J genes are TRBV6-2 or TRBV6-3 and TRBJ2-6; 8 bases are a match to TRBD1. V gave up 6 bases and J gave up 3 bases; unmatched junction bases: 1. Germline-derived CDR1 and CDR2 are MNHEY and SVGEGT. CDR3 length equals 14 residues. The CDR3 protein is CASSRGRGANVLTF. As DNA, the CDR3 is TGTGCCAGCAGCAGGGGGCGTGGGGCCAACGTCCTGACTTTC.

In this sample, this clonotype turned up a few times. The DNA for the CDR3 is TGTGCCAGCAGCTTAGCCACAGGGGGCGGTCGCAATCAGCCCCAGCATTTT. This translates into CASSLATGGGRNQPQHF. V and J are TRBV7-9 and TRBJ1-5; TRBD1 agrees at 9 bases. V lost 0 bases and J lost 2; bases outside the gene matches: 5. The CDR3 extends over 17 amino acids. CDR1 and CDR2 (germline): SEHNR, FQNEAQ (reference sequence).

This clonotype turned up a few times. This chain connects TRBV6-2 or TRBV6-3 to TRBJ1-5; 10 positions match TRBD1. The CDR3 totals 13 residues. V trimming: 6 bases; J trimming: 8 bases; junction bases outside the gene matches: 4. CDR1 MNHEY and CDR2 SVGEGT come from the germline V gene. This CDR3 reads CASSPDRGEPQHF. The CDR3 DNA follows: TGTGCCAGCAGCCCGGACAGGGGGGAGCCCCAGCATTTT.

This clonotype was seen more than once but under ten times. This chain's CDR3 is CSARDSLAKNIQYF. The CDR3 DNA reads TGCAGTGCAAGGGACAGTCTAGCCAAAAACATTCAGTACTTC. The J gene is TRBJ2-4, the V gene TRBV20-1; TRBD1 aligns across 7 bases. The CDR3 covers 14 residues. Germline assignment: CDR1 DFQATT and CDR2 SNEGSKA (reference sequence). V was pared by 6 bases and J by 0 bases, with 5 bases of the junction left unmatched.

The chain employs TRBV6-5 and TRBJ1-4; the D is unclear. The CDR3 covers 12 residues. Trimming shortened V by 6 bases and J by 5 bases, and 7 bases separated the two germline ends. CDR1 MNHEY and CDR2 SVGAGI come from the germline V gene. CDR3 sequence: CASRDPNEKLFF. In DNA, the CDR3 is TGTGCCAGCAGGGATCCCAATGAAAAACTGTTTTTT.

This clonotype was detected only a few times. The chain is built from TRBV2 and TRBJ2-5, with 12 bases lining up with TRBD1. Germline CDR1 and CDR2: SNHLY and FYNNEI. The CDR3 loop spans 16 amino acids. J was trimmed by 3 bases and V by 2 bases; bases with no gene match: 4. The CDR3 DNA reads TGTGCCAGCAGTGAATGGGGGACAGGGGGCGAAGAGACCCAGTACTTC. It yields the protein CASSEWGTGGEETQYF.

The chain employs TRBV7-2 and TRBJ1-2; D is unresolved. CDR1 and CDR2 from the germline V gene are SGHTA and FQGNSA. Trimming took off 5 bases at V and 8 bases at J, with 24 bases between the two ends. The CDR3 sequence is 16 residues long. CDR3 loop: CASSHQTTTPGAGYTF. In DNA form, the CDR3 reads TGTGCCAGCAGCCACCAAACCACCACTCCAGGTGCAGGCTACACCTTC.

This chain joins TRBV29-1 and TRBJ2-7; D may be TRBD1 (5 bases). V was cut by 7 bases and J by 0 bases, with 10 bases left in between. CDR3 length: 12 amino acids. Germline V gives CDR1 SQVTM, CDR2 ANQGSEA. In DNA form, the CDR3 reads TGCAGCGCCACAGGTGCCTCCTACGAGCAGTACGTC. This sequence encodes CSATGASYEQYV.

This clonotype turned up a few times. The genes are TRBV7-3 and TRBJ2-5; 8 positions agree with TRBD1. This CDR3 is built from 14 residues. V lost 6 bases and J lost 5; bases outside the gene matches: 8. From germline, CDR1 is SGHTA and CDR2 FQGTGA. The DNA for the CDR3 is TGTGCCAGCAGTAAAACAGGGGGTGAGGAGACCCAGTACTTC. This encodes CASSKTGGEETQYF. The full variable domain, its missing parts supplied by reference TRBV7-3 and TRBJ2-5, is GAGVSQTPSNKVTEKGKYVELRCDPISGHTALYWYRQSLGQGPEFLIYFQGTGAADDSGLPNDRFFAVRPEGSVSTLKIQRTERGDSAVYLCASSKTGGEETQYFGPGTRLLVL.

This clonotype was recorded a few times. CDR3 bases: TGTGCCAGCAGTGAAGAGGTCAACAGGTTTTGGAAAACCGGGGAGCTGTTTTTT. It is translated as CASSEEVNRFWKTGELFF. The gene calls are TRBV6-1 and TRBJ2-2; D is possibly TRBD1 (5 bases). This CDR3 comprises 18 residues. Trimming shortened V by 1 base and J by 5 bases, and 20 bases separated the two germline ends. Germline V lookup: CDR1 MNHNS, CDR2 SASEGT.

CDR3 nucleotides: TGTGCCAGCAGCTTCTTGGTTGGCGGGGAGCTGTTTTTT. It yields the protein CASSFLVGGELFF. The chain is built from TRBV7-9 and TRBJ2-2; D remains unclear. Germline lookup yields CDR1 SEHNR and CDR2 FQNEAQ (reference sequence). Trimming took off 3 bases at V and 7 bases at J, with 9 bases between the two ends. The length of the CDR3 is 13 residues. The entire variable domain, with the rest obtained from reference TRBV7-9 and TRBJ2-2, is as follows: DTGVSQNPRHKITKRGQNVTFRCDPISEHNRLYWYRQTLGQGPEFLTYFQNEAQLEKSRLLSDRFSAERPKGSFSTLEIQRTEQGDSAMYLCASSFLVGGELFFGEGSRLTVL.

This clonotype occurred many times. The chain carries TRBV7-2 and TRBJ1-5; 7 bases are a match to TRBD1. V shed 4 bases, J shed 4 bases, and the junction held 7 bases outside the gene matches. The CDR3 sequence is 15 residues long. Germline V gene lookup returns CDR1 SGHTA and CDR2 FQGNSA. CDR3 protein: CASSSNTGVNQPQHF. CDR3 sequence (DNA): TGTGCCAGCAGCTCCAATACAGGGGTGAATCAGCCCCAGCATTTT.

The chain recombines TRBV6-2 or TRBV6-3 with TRBJ2-7; D uncertain. Looked up from germline, CDR1 is MNHEY and CDR2 is SVGEGT. There are 14 residues in the CDR3. Trimming shortened V by 2 bases and J by 7 bases, and 15 bases separated the two germline ends. The CDR3 DNA is TGTGCCAGCAGTTACGTACCGCTGTCGTGGGAGCAGTACGTC. Amino acids: CASSYVPLSWEQYV.

In this sample, this clonotype turned up a few times. The chain couples TRBV5-4 to TRBJ2-4, with D perhaps assigned TRBD1 or TRBD2 (7 bases each). CDR1 is SGHNT and CDR2 is YYREEE in the germline V gene (reference sequence). The CDR3 sequence is 15 residues long. The germline V and J ends were trimmed by 2 bases and 5 bases, with 14 bases remaining between them. The CDR3 reads CASSFYRGGENIQYF. CDR3 coding DNA: TGTGCCAGCAGCTTTTACAGGGGAGGGGAAAACATTCAGTACTTC.

The chain uses TRBV9 and TRBJ2-1, with D perhaps matching TRBD2 (5 bases). V was cut by 0 bases and J by 9 bases, with 10 bases left in between. CDR3 size: 13 residues. Germline loops: CDR1 SGDLS, CDR2 YYNGEE. This chain's CDR3 is CASSVVLEGEQFF. The CDR3 bases are TGTGCCAGCAGCGTAGTACTTGAGGGTGAGCAGTTCTTC. Full variable domain (rest looked up from reference TRBV9 and TRBJ2-1): DSGVTQTPKHLITATGQRVTLRCSPRSGDLSVYWYQQSLDQGLQFLIQYYNGEERAKGNILERFSAQQFPDLHSELNLSSLELGDSALYFCASSVVLEGEQFFGPGTRLTVL.

The table lists this clonotype with a few counts. The chain uses TRBV7-2 and TRBJ2-1; D remains unclear. The ends were cut back, 4 bases at V and 2 bases at J, with 12 bases in the middle. The CDR3 extends over 15 amino acids. From germline, CDR1 is SGHTA and CDR2 FQGNSA. Here the CDR3 reads CASSYGRSTYNEQFF. CDR3 sequence (DNA): TGTGCCAGCAGCTACGGCCGGAGCACCTACAATGAGCAGTTCTTC.

As regards this clonotype: A much larger clone differs from this one at a single base, so this may be a read error. This sequence joins TRBV7-6 and TRBJ1-1, with 8 positions matching TRBD1. With V trimmed by 7 bases and J by 6 bases, 13 bases remained unmatched. CDR1 and CDR2 from the germline V gene are SGHVS and FNYEAQ. The CDR3 extends over 15 amino acids. CDR3 loop: CASTFPTGGFSEAFF. DNA of the CDR3: TGTGCCAGCACCTTTCCCACAGGGGGGTTCTCTGAAGCTTTCTTT.

In DNA form, the CDR3 reads TGTGCCAGCAGTCCTCGACTAGCGGGGGGGAACACCGGGGAGCTGTTTTTT. Its translation is CASSPRLAGGNTGELFF. The rearrangement uses TRBV6-2 or TRBV6-3 and TRBJ2-2; 13 bases align to TRBD2. The CDR3 is made up of 17 amino acids. CDR1 and CDR2 (germline): MNHEY, SVGEGT. V shed 5 bases and J 1 base; nucleotides not matched to a gene: 4.

V and J are TRBV19 and TRBJ1-2; D is undetermined. The V end lost 8 bases, the J end lost 4 bases, and 8 bases lay between the germline ends. Per germline, CDR1 LNHDA and CDR2 SQIVND (reference sequence). The CDR3 has 11 residues. CDR3 DNA: TGTGCCAGTGGAAGCGCCTATGGCTACACCTTC. This gives the protein CASGSAYGYTF.